These T cell receptor beta chains were read from a single sample in a study of T cell responses to AZD1222 COVID-19 vaccine. Using immunoSEQ multiplex PCR, the repertoire was profiled, and TCRdb retains in-frame clones only, with some absent. This table holds 180,000 or so clones, approximately 94% found once. This specimen consisted of peripheral blood, obtained on day 0 of AZD1222 vaccination. The receptor source for this set is an adult in good health. Both conserved end residues are part of each CDR3. The D gene is left open where the match is weak. Size is stated for part of the rows, as once, few or many counts, or as a class when the clone is expanded.

abundance	v_gene	j_gene	d_gene	CDR3aa	CDR3nt
-	TRBV5-4	TRBJ2-2	-	CASSLIGTGVPGELFF	TGTGCCAGCAGCTTGATCGGGACGGGAGTTCCCGGGGAGCTGTTTTTT
once	TRBV19	TRBJ1-2	TRBD1	CASSRQGVESGYTF	TGTGCCAGTAGTAGGCAGGGGGTCGAGAGCGGCTACACCTTC
-	TRBV6-5	TRBJ1-1	-	CASSENPFDTEAFF	TGTGCCAGCAGCGAGAACCCCTTTGACACTGAAGCTTTCTTT
-	TRBV15	TRBJ1-4	-	CATSMGRLTNEKLFF	TGTGCCACCAGCATGGGGAGGTTGACTAATGAAAAACTGTTTTTT
-	TRBV27	TRBJ1-2	-	CASSPPGTARYGYTF	TGTGCCAGCAGTCCCCCCGGGACGGCTAGATATGGCTACACCTTC
-	TRBV7-9	TRBJ1-1	-	CASSLVGTPVEAFF	TGTGCCAGCAGCTTAGTCGGGACACCTGTTGAAGCTTTCTTT
-	TRBV7-9	TRBJ2-1	-	CASRIGAGEQFF	TGTGCCAGCAGGATAGGGGCAGGTGAGCAGTTCTTC
-	TRBV9	TRBJ2-2	-	CASSVYPGLNTGELFF	TGTGCCAGCAGCGTGTACCCGGGACTGAACACCGGGGAGCTGTTTTTT
once	TRBV5-6	TRBJ1-5	TRBD1	CASSLTGGDQPQHF	TGTGCCAGCAGCTTAACAGGGGGGGATCAGCCCCAGCATTTT
-	TRBV9	TRBJ1-3	TRBD1	CASAQGISGNTIYF	TGTGCCAGCGCACAGGGGATCTCTGGAAACACCATATATTTT
-	TRBV11-2	TRBJ2-7	-	CASSHSGNEQYF	TGTGCCAGCAGCCATAGCGGTAACGAGCAGTACTTC
-	TRBV6-5	TRBJ2-5	-	CASSYYETQYF	TGTGCCAGCAGTTACTACGAGACCCAGTACTTC
-	TRBV6-5	TRBJ1-2	-	CASLAEGYGYTF	TGTGCCAGTTTGGCGGAGGGTTATGGCTACACCTTC
once	TRBV6-1	TRBJ2-1	-	CASSEVADSYNEQFF	TGTGCCAGCAGCGAAGTAGCGGACTCCTACAATGAGCAGTTCTTC
-	TRBV5-1	TRBJ2-3	TRBD1	CASSSIDRVTDTQYF	TGCGCCAGCAGCTCAATCGACAGGGTCACAGATACGCAGTATTTT
-	TRBV9	TRBJ1-4	TRBD1	CASSGDRDRNEKLFF	TGTGCCAGCAGCGGGGACAGGGACCGTAATGAAAAACTGTTTTTT
-	TRBV15	TRBJ2-7	-	CATSRDRAFSYEQYF	TGTGCCACCAGCAGAGATCGTGCCTTTAGCTACGAGCAGTACTTC
-	TRBV5-1	TRBJ2-7	-	CASSPPLDSDEQYF	TGCGCCAGCAGCCCTCCCCTCGACAGTGACGAGCAGTACTTC
-	TRBV9	TRBJ1-1	-	CASSSTDRSTEAFF	TGTGCCAGCAGCTCCACTGACAGGTCCACTGAAGCTTTCTTT
-	TRBV9	TRBJ2-2	-	CASSVLTVRDTGELFF	TGTGCCAGCAGCGTCTTGACTGTTAGAGACACCGGGGAGCTGTTTTTT
-	TRBV11-2	TRBJ2-1	-	CASSLELREEQFF	TGTGCCAGCAGCTTAGAGCTCAGGGAGGAGCAGTTCTTC
-	TRBV3-1/TRBV3-2	TRBJ2-5	TRBD1	CASRTDRESETQYF	TGTGCCAGCAGGACGGACAGGGAGTCGGAGACCCAGTACTTC
-	TRBV11-1	TRBJ2-6	-	CASSADRVSGANVLTF	TGTGCCAGCAGCGCGGACAGAGTCTCTGGGGCCAACGTCCTGACTTTC
-	TRBV19	TRBJ1-1	-	CASSISSGGTEAFF	TGTGCCAGTAGTATATCTTCGGGGGGCACTGAAGCTTTCTTT
-	TRBV5-5	TRBJ1-2	TRBD1	CASSLRQGEVNYGYTF	TGTGCCAGCAGCTTGCGACAGGGTGAGGTAAACTATGGCTACACCTTC
-	TRBV10-3	TRBJ2-4	TRBD1	CAISGGGQGKNIQYF	TGTGCCATCAGTGGGGGGGGACAGGGCAAAAACATTCAGTACTTC
-	TRBV18	TRBJ1-3	TRBD1	CASSSDRGSGNTIYF	TGTGCCAGCTCAAGCGACAGGGGTTCTGGAAACACCATATATTTT
-	TRBV5-1	TRBJ2-1	-	CASSFAPWTGTRYGGNEQFF	TGCGCCAGCAGCTTTGCCCCGTGGACGGGGACAAGGTACGGGGGCAATGAGCAGTTCTTC
-	TRBV27	TRBJ2-1	TRBD2	CASSFWASGMGEQFF	TGTGCCAGCAGTTTTTGGGCTAGCGGGATGGGTGAGCAGTTCTTC
-	TRBV4-1	TRBJ1-1	-	CASSQGGAEAFF	TGCGCCAGCAGCCAAGGGGGAGCTGAAGCTTTCTTT
-	TRBV3-1/TRBV3-2	TRBJ1-6	-	CASSYRVGNSPLHF	TGTGCCAGCAGCTACAGGGTGGGGAATTCACCCCTCCACTTT
-	TRBV7-9	TRBJ2-7	TRBD1	CANHLTGGGAFNYEQYF	TGTGCCAACCACTTGACAGGGGGCGGTGCGTTCAACTACGAGCAGTACTTC
-	TRBV28	TRBJ1-1	-	CASSLRPALNTEAFF	TGTGCCAGCAGTTTACGGCCGGCCCTGAACACTGAAGCTTTCTTT
-	TRBV6-1	TRBJ2-3	-	CASSGHAGTPSDTQYF	TGTGCCAGCAGTGGACACGCCGGGACGCCTTCAGATACGCAGTATTTT
few	TRBV18	TRBJ1-3	TRBD1	CASSPGTVSGNTIYF	TGTGCCAGCTCACCCGGGACAGTCTCTGGAAACACCATATATTTT
once	TRBV19	TRBJ1-2	TRBD1	CASSIDRDRVYTF	TGTGCCAGTAGTATAGACCGGGACAGGGTCTACACCTTC
-	TRBV6-6	TRBJ2-7	TRBD1	CASSYSGDRAYEQYF	TGTGCCAGCAGTTACTCCGGGGACAGGGCCTACGAGCAGTACTTC
-	TRBV11-2	TRBJ1-4	-	CASNLGGKLFF	TGTGCCAGCAACCTCGGGGGAAAACTGTTTTTT
once	TRBV5-4	TRBJ1-5	-	CASSFPQAPNRPQHF	TGTGCCAGCAGCTTCCCTCAGGCCCCCAATCGACCCCAGCATTTT
-	TRBV7-9	TRBJ2-5	-	CASSLSTFKIGTQYF	TGTGCCAGCAGCTTATCGACCTTCAAAATCGGGACCCAGTACTTC
-	TRBV3-1/TRBV3-2	TRBJ1-2	TRBD1	CASSQARDRDRDGYTF	TGTGCCAGCAGCCAAGCTCGCGACAGGGATAGGGATGGCTACACCTTC
once	TRBV12-5	TRBJ2-2	-	CASGFSTGELFF	TGTGCTAGTGGTTTTTCGACCGGGGAGCTGTTTTTT
-	TRBV11-2	TRBJ1-6	-	CASSPRGKTGRDSPLHF	TGTGCCAGCAGCCCTAGGGGGAAAACGGGGCGAGATTCACCCCTCCACTTT
few	TRBV4-1	TRBJ1-2	-	CASSQDWGPDGYTF	TGCGCCAGCAGCCAAGATTGGGGGCCGGATGGCTACACCTTC
-	TRBV2	TRBJ2-7	-	CASSDGANFYEQYF	TGTGCCAGCAGTGACGGGGCAAACTTCTACGAGCAGTACTTC
-	TRBV15	TRBJ2-3	-	CATSIGRDGDTQYF	TGTGCCACCAGCATTGGGAGAGATGGAGATACGCAGTATTTT
-	TRBV7-7	TRBJ2-4	TRBD1	CASSCDRGLTKNIQYF	TGTGCCAGCAGCTGTGACAGGGGGTTAACCAAAAACATTCAGTACTTC
once	TRBV5-1	TRBJ2-3	-	CASREQGRIADTQYF	TGCGCCAGCAGGGAACAGGGGAGGATCGCAGATACGCAGTATTTT
-	TRBV28	TRBJ2-7	-	CASSSPRGVGSYEQYF	TGTGCCAGCAGTTCGCCCAGGGGGGTAGGTTCCTACGAGCAGTACTTC
-	TRBV4-1	TRBJ2-7	-	CASSQVGVVKGHHEQYF	TGCGCCAGCAGCCAAGTGGGGGTTGTAAAGGGTCACCACGAGCAGTACTTC
-	TRBV25-1	TRBJ1-2	-	CASSVGKGGYGYTF	TGTGCCAGCAGTGTTGGGAAAGGTGGCTATGGCTACACCTTC
-	TRBV2	TRBJ1-4	-	CASSVSAVNEKLFF	TGTGCCAGCAGTGTGTCGGCGGTTAATGAAAAACTGTTTTTT
-	TRBV2	TRBJ1-5	TRBD1	CASRRGTGGYQPQHF	TGTGCCAGCAGGCGGGGGACAGGGGGTTATCAGCCCCAGCATTTT
-	TRBV28	TRBJ1-3	TRBD1	CASSPPGQESSGNTIYF	TGTGCCAGCAGTCCCCCGGGACAGGAAAGCTCTGGAAACACCATATATTTT
-	TRBV5-1	TRBJ2-3	-	CASSSGPDTQYF	TGCGCCAGCAGCTCGGGACCAGATACGCAGTATTTT
-	TRBV28	TRBJ2-2	-	CASSLEWGGTGELFF	TGTGCCAGCAGTTTGGAGTGGGGAGGTACCGGGGAGCTGTTTTTT
-	TRBV11-2	TRBJ2-7	TRBD1	CASSYAGQGNEQYF	TGTGCCAGCAGCTACGCTGGACAGGGCAACGAGCAGTACTTC